These T cell receptor beta chains were read from a single sample in a study of tumor and adjacent non-tumor tissue in lung cancer. TCRdb called the multiplex PCR reads again in MiXCR, with one record for every CDR3 protein. The sample contains around 100,000 distinct CDR3 sequences, less than 75% of which appear only once. The sequencing input was distant non-tumor lung tissue. These receptors all come from a man between 25 and 39 years old with non-small cell lung cancer. Both conserved end residues are part of each CDR3. A D gene is named only where the DNA matches it firmly. Only part of the rows carry a size: once, few, many, or a class if the clone is expanded.

TRBJ2-7,NA,TRBV4-2,NA,TGTGCCAGCAGCCTAGCGTCAGTCTACGAGCAGTACTTC,CASSLASVYEQYF
TRBJ2-7,NA,TRBV20-1,NA,TGCAGTGCTAGGCAGACAGGGAGGTCTTACGGGCAGTACTTC,CSARQTGRSYGQYF
TRBJ2-3,few,TRBV11-3,TRBD2,TGTGCCAGCAGCCCACGGACTAGCGATACGCAGTATTTT,CASSPRTSDTQYF
TRBJ2-5,NA,TRBV11-2,NA,TGTGCCAGGAGCATCAGCGGAATCGAGTACTTC,CARSISGIEYF
TRBJ2-1,once,TRBV20-1,NA,TGCAGTGCTAGAGATCAAGAGACAGGGGACTACATTGAGAAGTTCTTC,CSARDQETGDYIEKFF
TRBJ2-6,NA,TRBV2,NA,TGTGCCAGCAGTGCCCAGGACTCTGGGGCCAACGTCCTGACTTTC,CASSAQDSGANVLTF
TRBJ1-1,NA,TRBV11-3,NA,TGTTCCAGCAGCTTAGATACTGAAGCTTTCTTT,CSSSLDTEAFF
TRBJ2-1,NA,TRBV12-3/TRBV12-4,TRBD2,TGTGTCAGCAAAAATAGCGGGGGCCCCCATGAGCAGTTCTTC,CVSKNSGGPHEQFF
TRBJ2-1,many,TRBV4-1,TRBD2,TGCGCCAGCAGCCAAGGTTTGACTAGCGTGTTCAATGAGCAGTTCTTC,CASSQGLTSVFNEQFF
TRBJ2-7,NA,TRBV6-5,TRBD1,TGTGCCAGCAGTGTAACAGGGGGCTCAGACGAGCAATACTTC,CASSVTGGSDEQYF
TRBJ2-7,few,TRBV13,NA,TGTGCCAGCAGCTTAGTCCCCACCTACGAGCAGTACTTC,CASSLVPTYEQYF
TRBJ2-1,NA,TRBV6-4,TRBD2,TGTGCCAACAGTGACTCTAGCGGGGGGGCCAATGAGCAGTTCTTC,CANSDSSGGANEQFF
TRBJ2-7,NA,TRBV11-2,NA,TGTGCCAGCAGCTTAACCCGTGGCGTCTGGGATGGCGAGCAGTACTTC,CASSLTRGVWDGEQYF
TRBJ1-5,NA,TRBV6-1,NA,TGTGCCAGTGGTGCGGGCAGGAATCAGCCCCAGCATTTT,CASGAGRNQPQHF
TRBJ2-5,NA,TRBV29-1,NA,TGCAACGTTTACAGTGAGCGAGAGACCCGGTACTTC,CNVYSERETRYF
TRBJ2-7,many,TRBV12-3/TRBV12-4,NA,TGTGCCAGCACCATGACAGGCAACTACGAGCAGTACTTC,CASTMTGNYEQYF
TRBJ2-7,NA,TRBV4-1,NA,TGTGCCGGCAGCCAAGATGAGGCCGGAGAGCAGTACTTC,CAGSQDEAGEQYF
TRBJ2-1,once,TRBV11-2,NA,TGTGCCAGCAGCTTAGTTCGAGGCGAGCGGTTCTTC,CASSLVRGERFF
TRBJ2-2,large,TRBV29-1,TRBD2,TGCAGCGTTGAAACTAGCGGGAGAAAAACCGGGGAGCTGTTTTTT,CSVETSGRKTGELFF
TRBJ2-7,NA,TRBV5-5,TRBD2,TGTGCCAGCGGCTCGAATCCTAGCGGGAGGACCGCCTACGAGCAGTATTTC,CASGSNPSGRTAYEQYF
TRBJ2-1,NA,TRBV11-1,NA,TGTGCCAGCAGCTTCCCTGGTTCAGGATATAATGAGCACTTCTTC,CASSFPGSGYNEHFF
TRBJ1-1,NA,TRBV20-1,NA,TGCTGTGCTAGAGTGGCGAGGGACACTGAAGCTTTCTTT,CCARVARDTEAFF
TRBJ2-7,few,TRBV10-3,TRBD1,TGTGCCATCAGTGAGTCTAAAGGACAGGGGTGGCCCCACGAGCAGTACTTC,CAISESKGQGWPHEQYF
TRBJ2-3,many,TRBV20-1,TRBD2,TGCAGTGCTAGAGAAGGGAGCGGGAGGATGACAGATACGCAGTATTTT,CSAREGSGRMTDTQYF
TRBJ1-5,few,TRBV19,NA,TGTGCCAGTGGTATTCGCGGAAGCAATCAGCCCCAGCATTTT,CASGIRGSNQPQHF
TRBJ2-3,NA,TRBV20-1,TRBD2,TGCAATGCTCTCGCGGGGGTGCCGTCGTACATAGATACGCAGTATTTT,CNALAGVPSYIDTQYF
TRBJ1-1,NA,TRBV5-1,NA,TGCGCCAGCAGCTCAGGGTACGGCACTGAAGCTTTCTTT,CASSSGYGTEAFF
TRBJ2-1,NA,TRBV4-2,NA,TGTGCCAGCAGCTCACCGGCCGATGAGCAGTTCTTC,CASSSPADEQFF
TRBJ2-1,many,TRBV12-3/TRBV12-4,NA,TGTGCCAGCAGCTTGGAGGGACAGCACAATGAGCAGTTCTTC,CASSLEGQHNEQFF
TRBJ1-1,NA,TRBV20-1,NA,TGCAGTGCTAGAGACAGGGCGAGGGGGAACACTGAAGCTTTCTTT,CSARDRARGNTEAFF
TRBJ2-1,NA,TRBV7-9,TRBD2,TGTGCCATCAGCCCTGAGGTGTCCCCGGGGGGGTATGAGCAGTTCTTC,CAISPEVSPGGYEQFF
TRBJ2-3,NA,TRBV11-2,NA,TGTGCCAGCAGCCCTACCGATCAGCCCCAGTATTTT,CASSPTDQPQYF
TRBJ1-1,few,TRBV11-2,NA,TGTGCCAGCAGCCCCAGGGAGTATGATACTGAAGCTTTCTTT,CASSPREYDTEAFF
TRBJ2-7,NA,TRBV11-1,NA,TGTGCCAGTAGCTTAGAGTCCACCAGGACTCGGAAGCAGTACTTC,CASSLESTRTRKQYF
TRBJ1-5,NA,TRBV4-3,NA,TGCGCCAGCAGCCCGCGGAGGGGGGCAGGTCAGCTCCAGCATTTT,CASSPRRGAGQLQHF